A single sample is the source of the 17 T cell receptor beta chains below, sequenced in a study of PD-L1 blockade in urothelial cancer. TCRdb's table, derived via immunoSEQ multiplex PCR, lists solely in-frame clones and lacks some. The table records 11,000 to 15,000 clones, 88% of them present only once. Sequenced here: PBMCs, sampled around atezolizumab (anti-PD-L1) treatment. The origin of the receptors is a man in his 70s with urothelial cancer.

Only a few counts were recorded for this clone. J is TRBJ1-6 and V is TRBV4-2; TRBD1 might be the D (5 bases). Per germline, CDR1 LGHNA and CDR2 YNFKEQ. V lost 5 bases and J lost 7, with 24 bases in between. This CDR3 comprises 18 residues. The CDR3 is CASSLGGTRPRKNSPLHF. The CDR3 bases are TGTGCCAGCAGCTTGGGGGGAACTAGACCGAGAAAAAATTCACCCCTCCACTTT.

The rearrangement links TRBV4-2 to TRBJ2-5; a weak D match, TRBD2 (5 bases). Trimming shortened V by 0 bases and J by 2 bases, and 13 bases separated the two germline ends. The CDR3 extends over 16 amino acids. Per the germline V gene, CDR1 is LGHNA and CDR2 is YNFKEQ. In nucleotides, the CDR3 is TGTGCCAGCAGCCAAGAGGGAACTAGTCTTCAAGAGACCCAGTACTTC. Translated: CASSQEGTSLQETQYF.

The rearrangement joins TRBV5-1 to TRBJ2-2; D remains ambiguous. CDR3 size: 14 residues. V lost 2 bases to trimming and J lost 1 base, with 6 bases between them. Germline V gives CDR1 SGHRS, CDR2 YFSETQ. CDR3 nucleotides: TGCGCCAGCAGCTTTGTACAGAACACCGGGGAGCTGTTTTTT. It is translated as CASSFVQNTGELFF.

This clone has more than one count but fewer than ten. This sequence joins TRBV6-4 and TRBJ1-2; D remains ambiguous. The germline V and J ends were trimmed by 10 bases and 4 bases, with 10 bases remaining between them. Germline CDR1 reads MRHNA; CDR2 reads SNTAGT. CDR3 length: 11 residues. The CDR3 reads CATGSPYGYTF. The DNA of the CDR3 is TGTGCCACCGGGTCCCCCTATGGCTACACCTTC.

DNA for the CDR3: TGTGCCAGCAGGAGGGGGGGGACTAATGAAAAACTGTTTTTT. It yields the protein CASRRGGTNEKLFF. The V and J genes are TRBV27 and TRBJ1-4, with D possibly TRBD1 on 6 matching bases. V gave up 6 bases and J gave up 2 bases, with 10 bases separating them. This CDR3 has 14 amino acids. Germline CDR1 reads MNHEY; CDR2 reads SMNVEV (reference sequence).

The genes are TRBV7-9 and TRBJ2-1, with 8 bases identical to TRBD2. Germline assignment: CDR1 SEHNR and CDR2 FQNEAQ (reference sequence). This CDR3 contains 14 residues. V lost 2 bases and J lost 7; bases outside the gene matches: 4. The CDR3 nucleotides are TGTGCCAGCAGCTTAACCGGGGGGGGGAATGAGCAGTTCTTC. Its translation: CASSLTGGGNEQFF.

CDR3 sequence: CASRPPGGYTEAFF. CDR3 nucleotides: TGTGCCAGCAGACCCCCCGGGGGTTACACTGAAGCTTTCTTT. The rearrangement joins TRBV7-2 to TRBJ1-1; D is perhaps TRBD1 (5 bases). This CDR3 region has 14 residues. Germline CDR1 and CDR2: SGHTA and FQGNSA. The V end was cut by 6 bases, the J end by 3 bases, with 14 bases between.

The table lists this clone with a count of one. The V gene is TRBV5-4, the J gene TRBJ2-1, with D tentatively TRBD1 (6 bases). The V and J ends lost 4 bases and 5 bases respectively, with 13 bases between them. Germline V gene lookup returns CDR1 SGHNT and CDR2 YYREEE (reference sequence). This CDR3 region has 14 residues. CDR3 amino acids: CASSRTETNNEQFF. CDR3 coding DNA: TGTGCCAGCAGCAGGACAGAAACCAACAATGAGCAGTTCTTC.

The gene calls are TRBV20-1 and TRBJ2-3, with D perhaps TRBD2 (5 bases). CDR1 and CDR2 (germline): DFQATT, SNEGSKA (reference sequence). Deletions cut 6 bases from V and 8 bases from J, with 12 bases between. This CDR3 is built from 11 residues. Here the CDR3 DNA reads TGCAGTGCCCTGGGTCGGGGTACGCAGTATTTT. This encodes CSALGRGTQYF.

The chain combines TRBV5-1 with TRBJ2-6; unclear D gene. Looked up from germline, CDR1 is SGHRS and CDR2 is YFSETQ. The CDR3 is 16 residues long. V was pared by 0 bases and J by 0 bases, with 7 bases between. The DNA for the CDR3 is TGCGCCAGCAGCTTGGGGCAGAACTCTGGGGCCAACGTCCTGACTTTC. It encodes CASSLGQNSGANVLTF.

The V gene is TRBV19, the J gene TRBJ2-2; possibly TRBD1 for D (5 bases). This CDR3 is built from 15 residues. The V gene lost 7 bases and the J gene lost 7 bases, with 19 bases spanning the gap. Germline CDR1 and CDR2: LNHDA and SQIVND (reference sequence). The chain's CDR3 is CASTPGTGGFGELFF. The DNA for the CDR3 is TGTGCCAGTACCCCAGGTACAGGCGGATTCGGGGAGCTGTTTTTT. Complete variable domain (other parts from reference TRBV19 and TRBJ2-2): DGGITQSPKYLFRKEGQNVTLSCEQNLNHDAMYWYRQDPGQGLRLIYYSQIVNDFQKGDIAEGYSVSREKKESFPLTVTSAQKNPTAFYLCASTPGTGGFGELFFGEGSRLTVL.

The chain is built from TRBV7-6 and TRBJ1-2, with D perhaps matching TRBD1 (5 bases). Trimming took off 4 bases at V and 0 bases at J, with 21 bases between the two ends. Germline V lookup: CDR1 SGHVS, CDR2 FNYEAQ. The CDR3 sequence is 18 residues long. The CDR3 sequence is CASSSRASFGASNYGYTF. DNA of the CDR3: TGTGCCAGCAGCTCCAGAGCCAGTTTTGGGGCGTCTAACTATGGCTACACCTTC.

This clone is a singleton in its sample. V gene TRBV14 combines with J gene TRBJ2-1; tentatively, D is TRBD2 (7 bases). The CDR3 covers 17 residues. Trimming left V 0 bases short and J 7 bases short, with 19 bases between. Germline V gene sequence: CDR1 SGHDN, CDR2 FVKESK. The CDR3 DNA sequence: TGTGCCAGCAGCCAAGAGCCCTGGAGGGGGGGCAAAAATGAGCAGTTCTTC. It yields the protein CASSQEPWRGGKNEQFF.

This sequence joins TRBV15 and TRBJ1-2; no clear D. V was trimmed by 3 bases and J by 5 bases, leaving 13 bases between them. The CDR3 is 14 residues long. The germline CDR1 and CDR2 sequences are LNHNV and YYDKDF (reference sequence). The CDR3 nucleotides read TGTGCCACCAGCAGGGAGGGCGGCCTATATGGCTACACCTTC. Translating gives CATSREGGLYGYTF.

The chain carries TRBV7-9 and TRBJ2-1; 11 nucleotides agree with TRBD2. Germline loops: CDR1 SEHNR, CDR2 FQNEAQ (reference sequence). The J segment lost 5 bases and the V segment lost 10 bases, leaving 10 bases of the junction unmatched. The CDR3 totals 15 residues. Here the CDR3 reads CATKLELAGDNEQFF. The DNA of the CDR3 is TGTGCCACCAAGCTGGAACTAGCGGGGGACAATGAGCAGTTCTTC.

This chain connects TRBV19 to TRBJ2-7; TRBD1 is a possible D gene (7 bases). This CDR3 is 13 amino acids long. Trimming took off 5 bases at V and 3 bases at J, with 11 bases between the two ends. The germline V gene encodes CDR1 LNHDA and CDR2 SQIVND (reference sequence). The CDR3 nucleotides are TGTGCCAGTAGTGCGGGACAGAACTACGAGCAGTACTTC. Encoded protein: CASSAGQNYEQYF.

The chain carries TRBV11-2 and TRBJ2-1; D uncertain. V dropped 0 bases and J dropped 0 bases, with 18 bases sitting between them. Germline values: CDR1 SGHAT, CDR2 FQNNGV. The CDR3 is made up of 19 amino acids. CDR3 sequence (DNA): TGTGCCAGCAGCTTAGATCACCCCCTAGATTCTCTCTCCTACAATGAGCAGTTCTTC. It encodes CASSLDHPLDSLSYNEQFF.